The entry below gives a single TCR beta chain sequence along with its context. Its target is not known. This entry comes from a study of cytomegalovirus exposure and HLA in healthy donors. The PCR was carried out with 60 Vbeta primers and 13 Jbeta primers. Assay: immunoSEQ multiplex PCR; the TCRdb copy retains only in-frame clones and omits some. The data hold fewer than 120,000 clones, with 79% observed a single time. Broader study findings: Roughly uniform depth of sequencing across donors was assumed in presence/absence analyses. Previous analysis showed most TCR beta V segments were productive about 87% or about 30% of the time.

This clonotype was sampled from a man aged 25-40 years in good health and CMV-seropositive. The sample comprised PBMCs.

The CDR3 region has the DNA TGTGCCAGCAGTGGCGGGACAGGAGCCTACGGCACAGATACGCAGTATTTT. The encoded protein is CASSGGTGAYGTDTQYF. V is TRBV25-1 and J is TRBJ2-3; 8 bases are a match to TRBD1. CDR1 is MGHDK, CDR2 SYGVNS, per germline. V dropped 4 bases and J dropped 1; count of bases not matched to a gene: 10. There are 17 residues in the CDR3.